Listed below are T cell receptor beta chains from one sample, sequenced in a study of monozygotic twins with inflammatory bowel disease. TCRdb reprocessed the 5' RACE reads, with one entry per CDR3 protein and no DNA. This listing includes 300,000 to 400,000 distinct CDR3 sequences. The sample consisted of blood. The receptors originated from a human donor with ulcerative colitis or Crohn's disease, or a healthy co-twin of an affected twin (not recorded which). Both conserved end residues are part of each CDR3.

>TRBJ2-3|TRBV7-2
CASSFRGGLADTQYF
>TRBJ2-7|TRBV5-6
CASSLDQGGDEQYF
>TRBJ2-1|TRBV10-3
CAIKEEFDEQFF
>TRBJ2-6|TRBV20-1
CSARRISGANVLTF
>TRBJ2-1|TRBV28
CASSLGPGVLGDEQFF
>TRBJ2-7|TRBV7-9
CASSSRRAYEQYF
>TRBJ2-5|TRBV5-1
CASSLRQQETQYF
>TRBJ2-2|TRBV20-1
CSARDRRRLAVNTGELFF
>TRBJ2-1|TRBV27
CASSLRGLARNEQFF
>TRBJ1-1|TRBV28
CASSLSRTGMTEAFF
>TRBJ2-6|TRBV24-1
CATSDPGSGANVLTF
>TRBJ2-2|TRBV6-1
CASSRTENTGELFF
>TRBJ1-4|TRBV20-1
CSARSRGGSNEKLFF
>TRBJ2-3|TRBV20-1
CSARSATDTQYF
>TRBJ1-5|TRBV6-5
CASSYAPIGFSNQPQHF
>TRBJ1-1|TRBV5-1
CASKRNLYTGTERNTEAFF
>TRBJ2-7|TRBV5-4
CASSSGQDPYEQYF
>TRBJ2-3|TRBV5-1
CASSYTGGTDTQYF
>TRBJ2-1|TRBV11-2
CASSGFLAGGRQINSYNEQFF
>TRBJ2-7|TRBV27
CASSSKAGAPYEQYF
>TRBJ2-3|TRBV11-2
CATSTPGLALREHTDTQYF
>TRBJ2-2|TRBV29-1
CSARTGQGFGELFF
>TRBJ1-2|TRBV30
CAWGTPTNYGYTF
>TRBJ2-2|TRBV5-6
CASSLRQATGELFF
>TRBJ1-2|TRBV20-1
CSARTHLSPGEGYTF
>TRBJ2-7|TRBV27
CASRGWDPPHEQYF
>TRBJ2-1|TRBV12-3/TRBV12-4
CASTQTGGYNEQFF
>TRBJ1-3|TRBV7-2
CASSFGEGHSGNTIYF
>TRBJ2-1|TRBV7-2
CASSLTNEQFF
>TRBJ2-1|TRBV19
CASSTGSYNEQFF
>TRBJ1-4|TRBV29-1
CSAVGQEDEKLFF
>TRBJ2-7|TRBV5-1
CASSLDYGMSYEQYF
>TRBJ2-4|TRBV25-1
CASSESYGADKNIQYF
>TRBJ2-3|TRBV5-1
CASSLSGQGTDTQYF
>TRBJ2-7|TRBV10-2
CASAKGYEQYF
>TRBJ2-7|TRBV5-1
CASSLEASGSSYEQYF
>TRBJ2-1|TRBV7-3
CASSQEDEQFF
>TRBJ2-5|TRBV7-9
CASSSDSQETQYF
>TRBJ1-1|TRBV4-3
CASSQEGQGARRAFF
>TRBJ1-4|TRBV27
CASITLGGRNEKLFF
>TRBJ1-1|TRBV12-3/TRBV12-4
CASSSSGTGLNTEAFF
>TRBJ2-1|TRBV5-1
CASTRSASSYNEQFF
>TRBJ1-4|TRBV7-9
CASSPRFERRSSGKLFF
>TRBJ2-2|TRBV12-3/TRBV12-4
CASSSGTANTGELFF
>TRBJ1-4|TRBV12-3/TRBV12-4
CASRLSLSRNEKLFF
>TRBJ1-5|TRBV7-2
CASSLDHAGRSQPQHF
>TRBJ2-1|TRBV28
CASSPRDVSYNEQFF
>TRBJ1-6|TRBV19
CASSSRGQTSPGSYNSPLHF
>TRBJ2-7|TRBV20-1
CSARGTDPSYEQYF
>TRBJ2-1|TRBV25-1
CAGGPYNEQFF
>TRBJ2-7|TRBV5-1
CASSLAPGAQYF
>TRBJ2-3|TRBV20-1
CSANPTADTQYF
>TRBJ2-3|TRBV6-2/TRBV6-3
CASSRSYTDTQYF
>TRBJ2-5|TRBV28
CASAPGGQGLETQYF